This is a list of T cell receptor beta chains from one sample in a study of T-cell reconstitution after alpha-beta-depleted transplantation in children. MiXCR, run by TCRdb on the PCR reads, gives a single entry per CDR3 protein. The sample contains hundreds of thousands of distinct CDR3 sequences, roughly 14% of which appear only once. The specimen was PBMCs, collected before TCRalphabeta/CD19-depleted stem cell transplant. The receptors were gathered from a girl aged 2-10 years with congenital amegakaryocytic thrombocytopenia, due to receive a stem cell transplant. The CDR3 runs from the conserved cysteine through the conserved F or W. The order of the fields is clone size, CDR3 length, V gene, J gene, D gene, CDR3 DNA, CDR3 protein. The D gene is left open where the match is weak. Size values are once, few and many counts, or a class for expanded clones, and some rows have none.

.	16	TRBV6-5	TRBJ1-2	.	TGTGCCAGCAGTTACGAGGGGGTTGTGGGTCGCTATGGCTACACCTTC	CASSYEGVVGRYGYTF
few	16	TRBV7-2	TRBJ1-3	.	TGTGCCAGCAGCACCGGGACGGTGAGCTCTGGAAACACCATATATTTT	CASSTGTVSSGNTIYF
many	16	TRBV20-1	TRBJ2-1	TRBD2	TGCAGTGCCTTTGCCGGGACTAGCGCCACCTCGGATGAGCAGTTCTTC	CSAFAGTSATSDEQFF
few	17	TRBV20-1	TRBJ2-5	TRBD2	TGCAGTGCAGCTGGACTAGCCCCAGGGGATCTGAGGGGGACCCAGTACTTC	CSAAGLAPGDLRGTQYF
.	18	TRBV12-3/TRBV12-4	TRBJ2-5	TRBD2	TGTGCCAGCAGTTCCCCGGGACTAGCGGGAGTTCGGGAAGAGACCCAGTACTTC	CASSSPGLAGVREETQYF
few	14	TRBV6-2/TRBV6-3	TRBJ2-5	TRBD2	TGTGCCAGCAGTTCCGCGGGAGAACAAGAGACCCAGTACTTC	CASSSAGEQETQYF
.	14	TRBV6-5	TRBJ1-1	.	TGTGCCAGCAGTTATGAGACAGAGAACACTGAAGCTTTCTTT	CASSYETENTEAFF
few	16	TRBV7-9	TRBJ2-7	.	TGTGCCAGCAGCCCCCCTGGCAGGGAGAACCCCTACGAGCAGTACTTC	CASSPPGRENPYEQYF
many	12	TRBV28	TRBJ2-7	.	TGTGCCAGCAGTTTGAGGGACCACGAGCAGTACTTC	CASSLRDHEQYF
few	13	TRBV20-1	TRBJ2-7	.	TGCAGTGCTGCCGGGTCTCTTACCTACGAGCAGTACTTC	CSAAGSLTYEQYF